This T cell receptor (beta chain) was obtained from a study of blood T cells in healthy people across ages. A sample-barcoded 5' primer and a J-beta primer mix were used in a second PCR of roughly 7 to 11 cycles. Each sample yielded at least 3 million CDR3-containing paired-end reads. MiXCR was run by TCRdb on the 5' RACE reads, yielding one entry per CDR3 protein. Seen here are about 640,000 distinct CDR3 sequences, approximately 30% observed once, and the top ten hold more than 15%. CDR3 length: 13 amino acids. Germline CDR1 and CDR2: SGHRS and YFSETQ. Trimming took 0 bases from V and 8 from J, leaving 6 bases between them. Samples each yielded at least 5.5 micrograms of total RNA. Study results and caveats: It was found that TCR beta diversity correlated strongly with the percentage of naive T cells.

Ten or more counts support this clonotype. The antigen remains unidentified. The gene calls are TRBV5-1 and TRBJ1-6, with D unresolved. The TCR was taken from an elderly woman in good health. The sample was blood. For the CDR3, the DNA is TGCGCCAGCAGCTTGGAGGCTGATTCACCCCTCCACTTT. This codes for CASSLEADSPLHF.